The T cell receptor (beta chain) described here comes from a study of PD-1 blockade in mismatch repair-deficient tumors. TCRdb's copy holds only in-frame clones and misses some; the assay was immunoSEQ multiplex PCR. The data show about 100,000 clones, with approximately 80% seen just once and around 6.6% held by the top ten. The CDR3 extends over 13 amino acids. Germline CDR1 SGHTA, CDR2 FQGNSA. The V gene lost 7 bases and the J gene lost 4 bases, with 12 bases spanning the gap. This material consisted of peripheral blood, taken roughly eight months after starting pembrolizumab. This receptor was taken from an adult with mismatch repair-deficient cancer. The chain employs TRBV7-2 and TRBJ2-3; weak D call: TRBD2 (6 bases). CDR3 nucleotide sequence: TGTGCCAGCACTAGCGAACGCGCAGATACGCAGTATTTT. Translation: CASTSERADTQYF.